This T cell receptor beta chain was captured by sequencing in a study of T cell changes during pregnancy in multiple sclerosis. Data came from immunoSEQ multiplex PCR; TCRdb stores just in-frame clones and leaves some out. The data show 81,000 or so clones, about 89% seen once. This CDR3 has 16 amino acids. Germline values: CDR1 SEHNR, CDR2 FQNEAQ (reference sequence). Trimming at V came to 3 bases and at J to 8 bases, leaving 8 bases not matched to a gene. The chain links TRBV7-9 to TRBJ1-4; 11 nucleotides line up with TRBD1. Sequences were derived from PBMCs, sampled in the first trimester of pregnancy. This receptor was obtained from a female donor in good health, serving as a control in a pregnancy study. Some clones in this sample may be carry-over from other donors' samples. In DNA, the CDR3 is TGTGCCAGCAGCTTGGGGGACAGGGGGGGTTGGGAAAAACTGTTTTTT. Translated: CASSLGDRGGWEKLFF. Variable domain in full (rest from reference TRBV7-9 and TRBJ1-4): DTGVSQNPRHKITKRGQNVTFRCDPISEHNRLYWYRQTLGQGPEFLTYFQNEAQLEKSRLLSDRFSAERPKGSFSTLEIQRTEQGDSAMYLCASSLGDRGGWEKLFFGSGTQLSVL.